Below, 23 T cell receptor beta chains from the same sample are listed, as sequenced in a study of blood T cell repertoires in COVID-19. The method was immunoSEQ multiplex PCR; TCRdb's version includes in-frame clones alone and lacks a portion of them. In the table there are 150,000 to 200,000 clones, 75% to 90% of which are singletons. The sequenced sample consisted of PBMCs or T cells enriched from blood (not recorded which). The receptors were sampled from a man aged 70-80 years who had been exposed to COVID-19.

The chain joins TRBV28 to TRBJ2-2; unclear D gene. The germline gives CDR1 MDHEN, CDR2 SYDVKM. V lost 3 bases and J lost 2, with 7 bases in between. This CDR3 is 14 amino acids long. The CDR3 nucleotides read TGTGCCAGCAGTTTCTTGGGCAACACCGGGGAGCTGTTTTTT. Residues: CASSFLGNTGELFF.

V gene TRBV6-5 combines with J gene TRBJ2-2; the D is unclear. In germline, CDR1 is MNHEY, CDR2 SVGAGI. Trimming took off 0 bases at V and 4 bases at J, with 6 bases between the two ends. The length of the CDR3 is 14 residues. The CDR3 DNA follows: TGTGCCAGCAGTTACTCCCGGTCCACCGGGGAGCTGTTTTTT. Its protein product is CASSYSRSTGELFF.

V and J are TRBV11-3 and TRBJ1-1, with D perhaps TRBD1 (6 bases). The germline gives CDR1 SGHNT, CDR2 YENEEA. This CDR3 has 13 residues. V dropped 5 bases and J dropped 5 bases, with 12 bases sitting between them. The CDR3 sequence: CASSPRGGTEAFF. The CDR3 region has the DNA TGTGCCAGCAGCCCCAGGGGAGGGACTGAAGCTTTCTTT.

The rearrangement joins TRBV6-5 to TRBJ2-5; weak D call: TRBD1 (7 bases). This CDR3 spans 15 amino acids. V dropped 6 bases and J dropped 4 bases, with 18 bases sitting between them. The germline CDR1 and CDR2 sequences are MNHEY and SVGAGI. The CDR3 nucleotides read TGTGCCAGCAGGATAGGCGGGACAGTGCCAGAGACCCAGTACTTC. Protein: CASRIGGTVPETQYF.

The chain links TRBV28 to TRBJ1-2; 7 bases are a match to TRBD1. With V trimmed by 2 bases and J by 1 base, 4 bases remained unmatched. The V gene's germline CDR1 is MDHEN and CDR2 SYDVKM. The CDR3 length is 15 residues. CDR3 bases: TGTGCCAGCAGTTTACTCGACAGGGATAACTATGGCTACACCTTC. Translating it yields CASSLLDRDNYGYTF.

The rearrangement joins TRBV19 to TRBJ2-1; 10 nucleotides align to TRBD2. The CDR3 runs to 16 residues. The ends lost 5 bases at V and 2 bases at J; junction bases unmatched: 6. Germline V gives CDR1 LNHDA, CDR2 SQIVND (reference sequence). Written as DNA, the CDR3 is TGTGCCAGTAGTGACTTAGCGGGAGGCGCCTACAATGAGCAGTTCTTC. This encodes CASSDLAGGAYNEQFF.

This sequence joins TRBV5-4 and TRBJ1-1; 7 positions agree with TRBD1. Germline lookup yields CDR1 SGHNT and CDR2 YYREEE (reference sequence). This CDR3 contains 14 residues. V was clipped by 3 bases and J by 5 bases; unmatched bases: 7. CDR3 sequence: CASSSGTVFTEAFF. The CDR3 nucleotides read TGTGCCAGCAGCTCCGGGACAGTTTTTACTGAAGCTTTCTTT.

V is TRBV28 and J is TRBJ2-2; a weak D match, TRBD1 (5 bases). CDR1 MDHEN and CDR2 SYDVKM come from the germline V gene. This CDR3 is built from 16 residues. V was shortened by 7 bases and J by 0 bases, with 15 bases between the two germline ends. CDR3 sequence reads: CASTGDGASNTGELFF. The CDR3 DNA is TGTGCCAGCACCGGAGATGGGGCCTCGAACACCGGGGAGCTGTTTTTT.

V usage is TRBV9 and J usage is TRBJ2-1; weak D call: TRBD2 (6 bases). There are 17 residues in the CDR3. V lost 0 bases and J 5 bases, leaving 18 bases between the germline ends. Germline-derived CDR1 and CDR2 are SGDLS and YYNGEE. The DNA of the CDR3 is TGTGCCAGCAGCGTAGAGGCTAGCGTGAACCCCAACAATGAGCAGTTCTTC. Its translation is CASSVEASVNPNNEQFF.

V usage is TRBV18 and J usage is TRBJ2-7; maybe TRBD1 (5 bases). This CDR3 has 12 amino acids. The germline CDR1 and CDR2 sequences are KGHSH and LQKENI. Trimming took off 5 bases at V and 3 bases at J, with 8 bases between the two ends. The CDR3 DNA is TGTGCCAGCTCAGGCGACAGCTACGAGCAGTACTTC. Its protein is CASSGDSYEQYF. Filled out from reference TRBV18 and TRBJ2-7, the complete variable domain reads NAGVMQNPRHLVRRRGQEARLRCSPMKGHSHVYWYRQLPEEGLKFMVYLQKENIIDESGMPKERFSAEFPKEGPSILRIQQVVRGDSAAYFCASSGDSYEQYFGPGTRLTVT.

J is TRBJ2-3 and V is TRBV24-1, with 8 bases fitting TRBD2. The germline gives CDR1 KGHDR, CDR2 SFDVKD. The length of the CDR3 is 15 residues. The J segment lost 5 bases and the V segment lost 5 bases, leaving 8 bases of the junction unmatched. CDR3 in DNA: TGTGCCACCAGTGTCCCTGTCGGGAGGGGAGATACGCAGTATTTT. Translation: CATSVPVGRGDTQYF.

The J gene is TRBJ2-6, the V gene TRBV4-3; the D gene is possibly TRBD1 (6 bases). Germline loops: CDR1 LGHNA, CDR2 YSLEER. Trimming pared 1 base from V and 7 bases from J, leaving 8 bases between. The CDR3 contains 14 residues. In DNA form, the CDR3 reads TGCGCCAGCAGCCAAGCCGGGACAGCCAACGTCCTGACTTTC. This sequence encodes CASSQAGTANVLTF.

Here the CDR3 DNA reads TGTGCCAGCAGCCAAGGCGGGGGCCCGTACGAGCAGTACTTC. Amino acid sequence: CASSQGGGPYEQYF. V usage is TRBV3-1 (or the pseudogene TRBV3-2) and J usage is TRBJ2-7; tentatively, D is TRBD2 (7 bases). V was cut by 1 base and J by 4 bases, with 11 bases left in between. Per the germline V gene, CDR1 is LGHDT and CDR2 is YNNKEL (reference sequence). This CDR3 comprises 14 residues.

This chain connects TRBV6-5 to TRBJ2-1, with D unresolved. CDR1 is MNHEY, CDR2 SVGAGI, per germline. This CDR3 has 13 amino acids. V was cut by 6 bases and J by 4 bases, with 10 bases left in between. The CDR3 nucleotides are TGTGCCAGCAGCCCGCCGGGTTACAATGAGCAGTTCTTC. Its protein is CASSPPGYNEQFF.

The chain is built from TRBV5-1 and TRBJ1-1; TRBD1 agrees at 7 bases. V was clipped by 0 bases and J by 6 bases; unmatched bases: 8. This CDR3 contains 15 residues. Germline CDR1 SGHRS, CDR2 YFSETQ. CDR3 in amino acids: CASSLAGGQGAEAFF. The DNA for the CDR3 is TGCGCCAGCAGCTTGGCCGGAGGTCAGGGGGCTGAAGCTTTCTTT.

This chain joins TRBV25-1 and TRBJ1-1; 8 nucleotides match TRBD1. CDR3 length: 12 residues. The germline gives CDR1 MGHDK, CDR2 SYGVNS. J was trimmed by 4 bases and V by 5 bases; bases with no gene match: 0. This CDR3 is CASSTGGTEAFF. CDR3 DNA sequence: TGTGCCAGCAGTACAGGGGGCACTGAAGCTTTCTTT.

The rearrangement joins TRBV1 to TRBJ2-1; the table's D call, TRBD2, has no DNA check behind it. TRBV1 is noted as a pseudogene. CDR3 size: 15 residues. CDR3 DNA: TGCACCAGCAGCCAAGATACTAGCGGATACAATGAGCAGTTCTTC. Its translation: CTSSQDTSGYNEQFF.

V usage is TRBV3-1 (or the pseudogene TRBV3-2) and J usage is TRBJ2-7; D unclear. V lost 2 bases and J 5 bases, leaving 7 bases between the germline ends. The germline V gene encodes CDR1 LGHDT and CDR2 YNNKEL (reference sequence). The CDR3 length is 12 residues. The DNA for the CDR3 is TGTGCCAGCAGCCAATTTGAGAACGAGCAGTACTTC. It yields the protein CASSQFENEQYF.

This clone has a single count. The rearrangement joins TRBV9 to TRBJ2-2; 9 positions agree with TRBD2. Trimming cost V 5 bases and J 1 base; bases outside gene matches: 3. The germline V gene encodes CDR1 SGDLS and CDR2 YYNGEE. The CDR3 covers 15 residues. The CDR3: CASRSGGMNTGELFF. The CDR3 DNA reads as TGTGCCAGCAGGAGCGGGGGGATGAACACCGGGGAGCTGTTTTTT.

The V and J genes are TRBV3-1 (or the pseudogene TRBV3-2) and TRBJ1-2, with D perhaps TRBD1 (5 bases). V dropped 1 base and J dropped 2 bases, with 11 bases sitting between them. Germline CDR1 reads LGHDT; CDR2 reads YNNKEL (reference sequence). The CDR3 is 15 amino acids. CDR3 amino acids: CASSQALTANYGYTF. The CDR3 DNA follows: TGTGCCAGCAGCCAAGCTCTGACAGCCAACTATGGCTACACCTTC.

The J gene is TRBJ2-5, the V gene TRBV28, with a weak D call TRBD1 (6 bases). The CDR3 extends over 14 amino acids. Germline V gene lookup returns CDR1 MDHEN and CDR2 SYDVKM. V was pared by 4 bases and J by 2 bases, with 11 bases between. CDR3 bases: TGTGCCAGCAGTTCGCCAAGGGGGCAAGAGACCCAGTACTTC. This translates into CASSSPRGQETQYF.

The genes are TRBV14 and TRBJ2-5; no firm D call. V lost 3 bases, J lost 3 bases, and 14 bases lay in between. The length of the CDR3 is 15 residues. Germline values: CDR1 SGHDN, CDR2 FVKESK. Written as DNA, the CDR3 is TGTGCCAGCAGCCAGGGTTCCCCCAGGAAAGAGACCCAGTACTTC. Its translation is CASSQGSPRKETQYF.

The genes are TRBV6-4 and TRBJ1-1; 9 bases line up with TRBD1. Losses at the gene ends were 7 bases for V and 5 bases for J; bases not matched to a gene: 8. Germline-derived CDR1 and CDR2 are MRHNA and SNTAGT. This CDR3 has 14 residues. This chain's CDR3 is CASKGQGGSTEAFF. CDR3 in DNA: TGTGCCAGCAAGGGACAGGGAGGTAGTACTGAAGCTTTCTTT.